Each of the 30 T cell receptor beta chains below was sequenced from the same sample in a study of blood T cell repertoires in COVID-19. Measured with immunoSEQ multiplex PCR; TCRdb has only the in-frame clones, and not every one. Among roughly 100,000 clones, 89% were seen once, and the ten largest hold about 3.5%. The sample was peripheral blood. Receptors were obtained from a woman aged 55-70 years with acute or convalescent COVID-19.

The chain is built from TRBV6-6 and TRBJ2-3; D not resolved. The CDR3 totals 12 residues. Trimming removed 10 bases from V and 2 bases from J, with 10 bases in between. Germline V CDR1 and CDR2: MNHNY, SVGAGI (reference sequence). In DNA form, the CDR3 reads TGTGCCATCCTCATAGACACAGATACGCAGTATTTT. This sequence encodes CAILIDTDTQYF.

The rearrangement links TRBV19 to TRBJ2-3, with D tentatively TRBD1 (6 bases). The germline V gene encodes CDR1 LNHDA and CDR2 SQIVND (reference sequence). The V end was cut by 5 bases, the J end by 3 bases, with 9 bases between. The CDR3 length is 13 residues. The CDR3 spells CASSPGQTDTQYF. CDR3 DNA: TGTGCCAGTAGTCCCGGACAGACAGATACGCAGTATTTT.

The rearrangement uses TRBV2 and TRBJ2-7, with 13 bases lining up with TRBD2. The germline V gene encodes CDR1 SNHLY and CDR2 FYNNEI. Unmatched junction bases numbered 6, after V lost 4 bases and J lost 9 bases. This CDR3 region has 14 residues. CDR3 sequence (DNA): TGTGCCAGCAGTGTCGGGACTAGCGGGAAGGGGCAGTACTTC. Translation: CASSVGTSGKGQYF.

The chain uses TRBV7-9 and TRBJ1-3; D gene unclear. The V and J ends lost 4 bases and 4 bases respectively, with 23 bases between them. Germline CDR1 is SEHNR and CDR2 is FQNEAQ (reference sequence). The CDR3 contains 18 residues. CDR3 loop: CASSSPTRGTLRGNTIYF. The CDR3 bases are TGTGCCAGCAGCTCCCCCACCCGGGGAACACTCAGGGGAAACACCATATATTTT.

The rearrangement joins TRBV7-2 to TRBJ1-3; weak D call: TRBD1 (6 bases). CDR3 length: 14 amino acids. V shed 7 bases and J shed 1 base, with 11 bases lying between them. The germline V gene has CDR1 SGHTA and CDR2 FQGNSA. The DNA of the CDR3 is TGTGCCAGCACCGAGGGACATTCTGGAAACACCATATATTTT. It is translated as CASTEGHSGNTIYF.

The V gene is TRBV7-3, the J gene TRBJ1-1, with D uncertain. Per germline, CDR1 SGHTA and CDR2 FQGTGA. Trimming took off 2 bases at V and 4 bases at J, with 11 bases between the two ends. This CDR3 is 14 amino acids long. CDR3 residues: CASSLGPPSTEAFF. The CDR3 DNA reads as TGTGCCAGCAGCTTAGGTCCCCCGAGCACTGAAGCTTTCTTT.

This clone has a single count. The rearrangement joins TRBV3-1 (or the pseudogene TRBV3-2) to TRBJ2-7; the D gene is possibly TRBD2 (6 bases). The V end was cut by 3 bases, the J end by 2 bases, with 8 bases between. The CDR3 totals 13 residues. Germline CDR1 is LGHDT and CDR2 is YNNKEL (reference sequence). CDR3 loop: CASSHGTPYEQYF. DNA for the CDR3: TGTGCCAGCAGCCACGGGACTCCCTACGAGCAGTACTTC.

The rearrangement links TRBV7-8 to TRBJ1-2; 9 bases match TRBD1. CDR3 length: 15 residues. Germline trimming cut 4 bases from V and 3 bases from J; bases unmatched to any gene: 6. Germline CDR1 SGHVS, CDR2 FQNEAQ. The DNA for the CDR3 is TGTGCCAGCAGCTCCGGGACAGGGCGAGACTATGGCTACACCTTC. Translation gives CASSSGTGRDYGYTF.

V is TRBV18 and J is TRBJ2-3; 14 bases agree with TRBD2. This CDR3 region has 17 residues. After removal of 3 bases from V and 3 bases from J, the junction contained 5 bases not matched to a gene. Germline-derived CDR1 and CDR2 are KGHSH and LQKENI. The CDR3 sequence is CASSPGLAGARTDTQYF. In nucleotides, the CDR3 is TGTGCCAGCTCACCGGGACTAGCGGGAGCGAGGACAGATACGCAGTATTTT.

The genes are TRBV3-1 (or the pseudogene TRBV3-2) and TRBJ1-1; TRBD1 matches 7 bases. The V gene end was trimmed by 2 bases and the J gene end by 5 bases; junction bases not matched to a gene: 5. CDR1 and CDR2 (germline): LGHDT, YNNKEL (reference sequence). The CDR3 consists of 14 residues. CDR3 sequence reads: CASSQHDRATEAFF. Written as DNA, the CDR3 is TGTGCCAGCAGCCAACATGACAGGGCTACTGAAGCTTTCTTT.

J is TRBJ2-1 and V is TRBV29-1; D is possibly TRBD2 (6 bases). V dropped 4 bases and J dropped 1 base, with 8 bases sitting between them. Germline lookup yields CDR1 SQVTM and CDR2 ANQGSEA. This CDR3 has 13 amino acids. CDR3 region: CSVGDLSYNEQFF. The CDR3 DNA reads as TGCAGCGTTGGGGACTTATCCTACAATGAGCAGTTCTTC.

This chain connects TRBV4-1 to TRBJ2-3; D is ambiguous. Trimming cost V 0 bases and J 8 bases, with 12 bases left between them. This CDR3 spans 14 amino acids. The germline CDR1 and CDR2 sequences are MGHRA and YSYEKL. As DNA, the CDR3 is TGCGCCAGCAGCCAAGATCCGACTGCCAGTACGCAGTATTTT. Protein: CASSQDPTASTQYF.

This clone occurred a few times. This chain links TRBV5-1 with TRBJ2-7; possible D gene TRBD1, 6 bases. The germline V and J ends were trimmed by 3 bases and 2 bases, with 18 bases remaining between them. Germline CDR1 reads SGHRS; CDR2 reads YFSETQ. CDR3 length equals 16 residues. For the CDR3, the DNA is TGCGCCAGCAGCTCGGACAGTACCCTTCTTACCTACGAGCAGTACTTC. It codes for CASSSDSTLLTYEQYF.

This clone has a single count. The V gene is TRBV24-1, the J gene TRBJ1-4; D call uncertain. CDR3 length equals 13 residues. Trimming shortened V by 3 bases and J by 4 bases, and 5 bases separated the two germline ends. Germline V CDR1 and CDR2: KGHDR, SFDVKD. Here the CDR3 DNA reads TGTGCCACCAGTGATCCAGATAATGAAAAACTGTTTTTT. This sequence encodes CATSDPDNEKLFF.

This clone occurred once. The gene calls are TRBV18 and TRBJ1-6; weak D call: TRBD1 (6 bases). V was clipped by 4 bases and J by 10 bases, with 17 bases between them. There are 15 residues in the CDR3. Germline CDR1 and CDR2: KGHSH and LQKENI. The chain's CDR3 is CASSLGQRGGSPLHF. In DNA form, the CDR3 reads TGTGCCAGCTCACTCGGACAGCGTGGAGGATCACCCCTCCACTTT.

The genes are TRBV5-1 and TRBJ2-1, with no clear D. This CDR3 comprises 14 residues. CDR1 SGHRS and CDR2 YFSETQ come from the germline V gene. V gave up 4 bases and J gave up 7 bases, with 15 bases separating them. The CDR3 here is CASSPSRTSNEQFF. The CDR3 DNA sequence: TGCGCCAGCAGCCCCTCGAGAACGAGTAATGAGCAGTTCTTC.

V and J are TRBV5-1 and TRBJ2-1, with 10 nucleotides matching TRBD2. CDR1 is SGHRS, CDR2 YFSETQ, per germline. CDR3 length: 19 amino acids. Trimming cost V 4 bases and J 0 bases; bases outside gene matches: 13. The CDR3 loop is CASSLYRLAGPSSYNEQFF. The CDR3 DNA is TGCGCCAGCAGCCTTTACAGACTAGCGGGTCCGAGCTCCTACAATGAGCAGTTCTTC.

The genes are TRBV27 and TRBJ2-3, with 9 bases identical to TRBD2. Germline V gene lookup returns CDR1 MNHEY and CDR2 SMNVEV (reference sequence). The CDR3 has 19 amino acids. The trim removed 1 base at V and 4 bases at J, leaving 15 bases unmatched. The CDR3 DNA is TGTGCCAGCAGTTTATGGGGGGCTAGCGGGGCCGTCGGCGCAGATACGCAGTATTTT. Amino acids: CASSLWGASGAVGADTQYF.

The rearrangement joins TRBV5-1 to TRBJ1-2, with 7 bases aligning to TRBD1. V lost 3 bases to trimming and J lost 5 bases; unmatched junction nucleotides: 7. Germline-derived CDR1 and CDR2 are SGHRS and YFSETQ. CDR3 length: 14 residues. This CDR3 reads CASSSRTGGYGYTF. The CDR3 region has the DNA TGCGCCAGCAGCTCCCGGACAGGAGGGTATGGCTACACCTTC. Variable domain in full (rest from reference TRBV5-1 and TRBJ1-2): KAGVTQTPRYLIKTRGQQVTLSCSPISGHRSVSWYQQTPGQGLQFLFEYFSETQRNKGNFPGRFSGRQFSNSRSEMNVSTLELGDSALYLCASSSRTGGYGYTFGSGTRLTVV.

This clone was picked up one time. The chain joins TRBV4-1 to TRBJ2-4; no clear D. Germline loops: CDR1 MGHRA, CDR2 YSYEKL. This CDR3 region has 15 residues. Trimming pared 0 bases from V and 5 bases from J, leaving 11 bases between. CDR3 coding DNA: TGCGCCAGCAGCCAAGATAGGAGTCTTGAAAACATTCAGTACTTC. This translates into CASSQDRSLENIQYF.

The chain is built from TRBV21-1 and TRBJ2-1; the table gives TRBD2 as D, unverified against the DNA. TRBV21-1 is assigned pseudogene status. The CDR3 length is 16 residues. CDR3: CASSKSPLAGDDEQFF. In DNA, the CDR3 is TGTGCCAGCAGCAAATCACCTCTAGCGGGAGACGATGAGCAGTTCTTC.

The rearrangement links TRBV29-1 to TRBJ2-2, with a weak D call TRBD1 (6 bases). CDR1 SQVTM and CDR2 ANQGSEA come from the germline V gene. V lost 6 bases to trimming and J lost 1 base, with 12 bases between them. CDR3 length: 14 amino acids. As DNA, the CDR3 is TGCAGCGTCCGATCGACAGGGAACACCGGGGAGCTGTTTTTT. This translates into CSVRSTGNTGELFF.

In its sample, this clone was seen a few times. The chain links TRBV9 to TRBJ1-3, with D maybe TRBD1 (5 bases). Germline CDR1 and CDR2: SGDLS and YYNGEE. Trimming cost V 0 bases and J 8 bases, with 15 bases left between them. This CDR3 is 15 amino acids long. Written as DNA, the CDR3 is TGTGCCAGCAGCGTAGCGGGAACCCCGGGGGACACCATATATTTT. Translating gives CASSVAGTPGDTIYF. The full variable domain, with the rest looked up from reference TRBV9 and TRBJ1-3, is DSGVTQTPKHLITATGQRVTLRCSPRSGDLSVYWYQQSLDQGLQFLIQYYNGEERAKGNILERFSAQQFPDLHSELNLSSLELGDSALYFCASSVAGTPGDTIYFGEGSWLTVV.

The count of this clone is one. The V and J genes are TRBV11-1 and TRBJ1-5, with D hard to call. Deletions cut 1 base from V and 5 bases from J, with 6 bases between. Germline CDR1 reads SGHAT; CDR2 reads FQDESV (reference sequence). The CDR3 extends over 13 amino acids. The CDR3: CASSLETDQPQHF. The CDR3 bases are TGTGCCAGCAGCTTAGAAACGGATCAGCCCCAGCATTTT.

The rearrangement uses TRBV7-6 and TRBJ1-1; D gene ambiguous. Trimming shortened V by 5 bases and J by 1 base, and 8 bases separated the two germline ends. Per germline, CDR1 SGHVS and CDR2 FNYEAQ. The CDR3 is made up of 13 amino acids. The CDR3 is CASSTGANTEAFF. CDR3 DNA: TGTGCCAGCAGCACCGGTGCGAACACTGAAGCTTTCTTT.

In this sample, this clone turned up once. The CDR3: CASRTGISTTEAFF. DNA of the CDR3: TGTGCCAGCAGAACCGGGATTTCAACCACTGAAGCTTTCTTT. The rearrangement uses TRBV2 and TRBJ1-1, with unresolved D. Germline loops: CDR1 SNHLY, CDR2 FYNNEI. Deletions cut 6 bases from V and 4 bases from J, with 15 bases between. This CDR3 spans 14 amino acids.

V and J are TRBV28 and TRBJ1-2, with a tentative D call TRBD1 (6 bases). V lost 6 bases and J 4 bases, leaving 12 bases between the germline ends. The CDR3 is 13 amino acids. Germline CDR1 and CDR2: MDHEN and SYDVKM. The CDR3 is CASRQQGLYGYTF. The CDR3 bases are TGTGCCAGCAGACAACAGGGCCTCTATGGCTACACCTTC.

The genes are TRBV6-1 and TRBJ1-1; no definite D call. The CDR3 totals 14 residues. CDR1 and CDR2 (germline): MNHNS, SASEGT. Trimming removed 2 bases at V and 7 bases at J, with 14 bases between. The CDR3 loop reads CASSESLNRDEAFF. CDR3 bases: TGTGCCAGCAGTGAATCCCTCAATCGGGATGAAGCTTTCTTT.

The V call is TRBV19, the J call TRBJ1-5; 10 bases are shared with TRBD1. Trimming at V came to 3 bases and at J to 8 bases, leaving 10 bases not matched to a gene. The CDR3 extends over 16 amino acids. Germline V gene data show CDR1 as LNHDA and CDR2 as SQIVND (reference sequence). In nucleotides, the CDR3 is TGTGCCAGTAGTATTTGGCCCCGGGACAGGGGTGAGCCCCAGCATTTT. This gives the protein CASSIWPRDRGEPQHF.

The rearrangement uses TRBV5-1 and TRBJ2-2; D is unresolved. This CDR3 is 15 amino acids long. The germline CDR1 and CDR2 sequences are SGHRS and YFSETQ. The V end lost 1 base, the J end lost 0 bases, and 7 bases lay between the germline ends. The CDR3 DNA reads TGCGCCAGCAGCTTGAACAGTCCGAACACCGGGGAGCTGTTTTTT. Its translation is CASSLNSPNTGELFF. Looking up the rest from reference TRBV5-1 and TRBJ2-2 gives the full variable domain: KAGVTQTPRYLIKTRGQQVTLSCSPISGHRSVSWYQQTPGQGLQFLFEYFSETQRNKGNFPGRFSGRQFSNSRSEMNVSTLELGDSALYLCASSLNSPNTGELFFGEGSRLTVL.